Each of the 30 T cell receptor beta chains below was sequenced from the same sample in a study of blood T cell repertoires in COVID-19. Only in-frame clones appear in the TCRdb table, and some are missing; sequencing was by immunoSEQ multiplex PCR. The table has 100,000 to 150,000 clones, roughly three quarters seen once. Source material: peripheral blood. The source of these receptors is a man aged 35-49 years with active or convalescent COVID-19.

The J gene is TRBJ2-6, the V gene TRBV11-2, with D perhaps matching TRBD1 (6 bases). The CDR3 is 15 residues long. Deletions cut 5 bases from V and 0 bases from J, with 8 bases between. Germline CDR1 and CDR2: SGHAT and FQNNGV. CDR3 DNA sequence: TGTGCCAGCAGCCGGACAGACTCTGGGGCCAACGTCCTGACTTTC. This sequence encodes CASSRTDSGANVLTF.

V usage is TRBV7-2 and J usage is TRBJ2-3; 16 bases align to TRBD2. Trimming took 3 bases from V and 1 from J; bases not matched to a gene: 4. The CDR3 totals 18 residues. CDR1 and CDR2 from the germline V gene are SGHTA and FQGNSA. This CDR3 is CASSLGTSGGVGTDTQYF. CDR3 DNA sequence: TGTGCCAGCAGCTTGGGGACTAGCGGGGGGGTTGGCACAGATACGCAGTATTTT. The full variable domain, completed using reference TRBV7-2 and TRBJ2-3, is GAGVSQSPSNKVTEKGKDVELRCDPISGHTALYWYRQSLGQGLEFLIYFQGNSAPDKSGLPSDRFSAERTGGSVSTLTIQRTQQEDSAVYLCASSLGTSGGVGTDTQYFGPGTRLTVL.

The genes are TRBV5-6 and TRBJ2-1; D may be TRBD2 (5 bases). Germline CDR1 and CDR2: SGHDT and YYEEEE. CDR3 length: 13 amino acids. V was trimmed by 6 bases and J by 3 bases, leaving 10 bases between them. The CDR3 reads CASIGLNYNEQFF. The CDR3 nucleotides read TGTGCCAGCATCGGACTTAACTACAATGAGCAGTTCTTC.

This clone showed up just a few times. The CDR3 here is CASSLVGGNTEAFF. Written as DNA, the CDR3 is TGTGCCAGCAGCTTAGTAGGGGGGAACACTGAAGCTTTCTTT. The chain links TRBV7-2 to TRBJ1-1; D perhaps matches TRBD1 (6 bases). The ends were cut back, 1 base at V and 1 base at J, with 7 bases in the middle. Per germline, CDR1 SGHTA and CDR2 FQGNSA. The CDR3 spans 14 residues.

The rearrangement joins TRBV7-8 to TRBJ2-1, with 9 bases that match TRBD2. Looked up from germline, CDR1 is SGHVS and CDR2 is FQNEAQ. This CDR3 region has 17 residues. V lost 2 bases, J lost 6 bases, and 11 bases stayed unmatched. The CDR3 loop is CASSLRPAGGSANEQFF. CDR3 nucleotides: TGTGCCAGCAGCTTAAGGCCAGCGGGGGGAAGCGCCAATGAGCAGTTCTTC.

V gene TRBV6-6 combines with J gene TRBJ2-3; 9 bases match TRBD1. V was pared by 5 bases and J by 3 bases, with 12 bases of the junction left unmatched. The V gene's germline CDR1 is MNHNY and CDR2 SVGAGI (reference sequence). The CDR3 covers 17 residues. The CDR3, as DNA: TGTGCCAGCAGTCCAAGCGCACCGGGACAGGGTACAGATACGCAGTATTTT. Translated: CASSPSAPGQGTDTQYF.

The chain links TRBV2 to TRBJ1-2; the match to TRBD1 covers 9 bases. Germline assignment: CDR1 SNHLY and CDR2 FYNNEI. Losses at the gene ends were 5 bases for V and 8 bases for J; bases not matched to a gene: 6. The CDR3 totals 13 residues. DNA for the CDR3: TGTGCCAGCAGTTATACAGGGGGCTTGGGCTACACCTTC. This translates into CASSYTGGLGYTF.

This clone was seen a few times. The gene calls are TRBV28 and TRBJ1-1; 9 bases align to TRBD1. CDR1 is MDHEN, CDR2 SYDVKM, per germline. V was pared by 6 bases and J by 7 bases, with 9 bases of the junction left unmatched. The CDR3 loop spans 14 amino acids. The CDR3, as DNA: TGTGCCAGCAGCCTTAATATGGACAGGGGTGAAGCTTTCTTT. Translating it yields CASSLNMDRGEAFF.

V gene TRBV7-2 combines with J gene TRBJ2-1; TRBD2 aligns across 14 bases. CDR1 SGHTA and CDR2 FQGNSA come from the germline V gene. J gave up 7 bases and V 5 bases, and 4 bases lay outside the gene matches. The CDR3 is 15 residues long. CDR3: CASSPRTSGGNEQFF. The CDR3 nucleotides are TGTGCCAGCAGCCCAAGGACTAGCGGGGGGAATGAGCAGTTCTTC.

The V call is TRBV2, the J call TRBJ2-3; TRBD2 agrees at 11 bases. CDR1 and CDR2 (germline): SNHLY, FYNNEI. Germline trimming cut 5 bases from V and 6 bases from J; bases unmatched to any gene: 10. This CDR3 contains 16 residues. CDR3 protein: CASSPVAGGVWDTQYF. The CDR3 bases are TGTGCCAGCAGTCCAGTAGCGGGAGGGGTTTGGGATACGCAGTATTTT.

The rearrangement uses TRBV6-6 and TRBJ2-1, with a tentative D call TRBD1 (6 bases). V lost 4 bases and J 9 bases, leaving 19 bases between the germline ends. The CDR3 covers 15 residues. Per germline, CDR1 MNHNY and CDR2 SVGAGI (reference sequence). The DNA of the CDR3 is TGTGCCAGCAGTTTAGACAGGTCTGTAATTGGTGAGCAGTTCTTC. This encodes CASSLDRSVIGEQFF.

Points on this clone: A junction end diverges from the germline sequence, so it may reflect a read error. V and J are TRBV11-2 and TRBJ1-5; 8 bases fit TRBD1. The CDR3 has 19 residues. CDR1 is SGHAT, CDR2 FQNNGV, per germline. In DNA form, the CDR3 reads TGTGCCAGCAGCCTAGAAGTCGGCAGGGGGCGCCGAAGCAATCAGCCCCAGCATTTT. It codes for CASSLEVGRGRRSNQPQHF.

The CDR3 DNA follows: TGTGCCAGCAGCTTTGCGGGGGGCCATCAGCCCCAGCATTTT. Translating gives CASSFAGGHQPQHF. The chain employs TRBV7-2 and TRBJ1-5; D is perhaps TRBD1 (6 bases). CDR1 is SGHTA, CDR2 FQGNSA, per germline. This CDR3 is built from 14 residues. Trimming removed 3 bases from V and 5 bases from J, with 11 bases in between. The full variable domain, with the rest looked up from reference TRBV7-2 and TRBJ1-5, is GAGVSQSPSNKVTEKGKDVELRCDPISGHTALYWYRQSLGQGLEFLIYFQGNSAPDKSGLPSDRFSAERTGGSVSTLTIQRTQQEDSAVYLCASSFAGGHQPQHFGDGTRLSIL.

The CDR3 spells CASSTLAGNEQFF. CDR3 DNA sequence: TGTGCCAGTAGTACCCTAGCGGGAAATGAGCAGTTCTTC. The chain combines TRBV19 with TRBJ2-1; TRBD2 aligns across 9 bases. Germline CDR1 is LNHDA and CDR2 is SQIVND (reference sequence). CDR3 length: 13 amino acids. V was clipped by 4 bases and J by 7 bases; unmatched bases: 2.

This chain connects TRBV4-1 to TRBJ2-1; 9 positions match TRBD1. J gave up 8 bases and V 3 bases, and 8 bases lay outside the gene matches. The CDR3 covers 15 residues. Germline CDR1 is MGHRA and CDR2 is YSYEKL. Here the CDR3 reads CASSHRDRVSDEQFF. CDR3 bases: TGCGCCAGCAGCCACCGGGACAGGGTATCTGATGAGCAGTTCTTC.

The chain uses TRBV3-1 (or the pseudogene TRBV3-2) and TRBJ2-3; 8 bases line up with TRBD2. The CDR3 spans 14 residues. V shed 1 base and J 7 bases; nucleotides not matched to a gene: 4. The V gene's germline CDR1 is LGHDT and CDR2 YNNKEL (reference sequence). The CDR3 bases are TGTGCCAGCAGCCAAGGCCTAGCGGGTTATACGCAGTATTTT. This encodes CASSQGLAGYTQYF.

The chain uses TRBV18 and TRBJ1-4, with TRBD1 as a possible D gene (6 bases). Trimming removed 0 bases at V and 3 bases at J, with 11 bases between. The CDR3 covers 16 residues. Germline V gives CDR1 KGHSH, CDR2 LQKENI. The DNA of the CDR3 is TGTGCCAGCTCACCACCGGTTGGACAGTCTAATGAAAAACTGTTTTTT. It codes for CASSPPVGQSNEKLFF.

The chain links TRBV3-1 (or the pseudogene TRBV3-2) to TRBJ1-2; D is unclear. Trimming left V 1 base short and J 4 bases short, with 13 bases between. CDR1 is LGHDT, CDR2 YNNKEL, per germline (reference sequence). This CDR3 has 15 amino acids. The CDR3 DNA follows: TGTGCCAGCAGCCAAGGGGAGCGTTTGGGCTATGGCTACACCTTC. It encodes CASSQGERLGYGYTF.

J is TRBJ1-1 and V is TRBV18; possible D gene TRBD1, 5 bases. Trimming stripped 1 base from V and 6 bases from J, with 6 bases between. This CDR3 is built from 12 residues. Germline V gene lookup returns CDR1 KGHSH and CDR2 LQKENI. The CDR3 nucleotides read TGTGCCAGCTCACCACAAGGGGCTGAAGCTTTCTTT. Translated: CASSPQGAEAFF.

The CDR3 DNA sequence: TGTGCCTGGTCGACACGGTTTGGGGAAAAACTGTTTTTT. This sequence encodes CAWSTRFGEKLFF. J is TRBJ1-4 and V is TRBV30; D is uncertain. Germline CDR1 reads GTSNPN; CDR2 reads SVGIG (reference sequence). V gave up 5 bases and J gave up 8 bases, with 15 bases separating them. This CDR3 has 13 residues.

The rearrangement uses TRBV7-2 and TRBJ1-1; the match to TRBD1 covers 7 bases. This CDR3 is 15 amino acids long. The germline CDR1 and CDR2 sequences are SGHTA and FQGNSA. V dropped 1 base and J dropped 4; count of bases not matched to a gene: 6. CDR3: CASSLGGGLGTEAFF. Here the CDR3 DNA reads TGTGCCAGCAGCTTAGGAGGGGGCTTGGGCACTGAAGCTTTCTTT.

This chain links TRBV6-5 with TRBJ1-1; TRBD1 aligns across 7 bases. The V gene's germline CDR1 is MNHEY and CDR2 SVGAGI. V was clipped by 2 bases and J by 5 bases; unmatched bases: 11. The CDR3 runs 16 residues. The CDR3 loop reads CASSYTGAGGGTEAFF. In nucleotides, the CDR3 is TGTGCCAGCAGTTACACCGGTGCAGGGGGAGGAACTGAAGCTTTCTTT.

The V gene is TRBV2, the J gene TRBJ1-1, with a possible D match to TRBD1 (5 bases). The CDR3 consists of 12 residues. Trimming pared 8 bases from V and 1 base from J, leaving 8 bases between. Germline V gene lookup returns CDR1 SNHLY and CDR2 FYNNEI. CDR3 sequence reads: CASGRENTEAFF. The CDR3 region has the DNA TGTGCCAGCGGCAGGGAGAACACTGAAGCTTTCTTT.

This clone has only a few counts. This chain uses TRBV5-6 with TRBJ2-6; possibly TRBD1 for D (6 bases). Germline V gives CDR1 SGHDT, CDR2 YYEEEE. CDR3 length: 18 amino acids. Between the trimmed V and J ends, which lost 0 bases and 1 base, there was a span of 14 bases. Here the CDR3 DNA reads TGTGCCAGCAGCTTGGTACAGGGTGGAAAGTCTGGGGCCAACGTCCTGACTTTC. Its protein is CASSLVQGGKSGANVLTF.

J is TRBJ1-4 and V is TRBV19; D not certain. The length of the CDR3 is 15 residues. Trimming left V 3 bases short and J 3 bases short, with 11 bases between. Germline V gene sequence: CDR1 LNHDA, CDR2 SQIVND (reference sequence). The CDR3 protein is CASSIRERANEKLFF. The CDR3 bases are TGTGCCAGTAGTATCCGGGAAAGGGCTAATGAAAAACTGTTTTTT.

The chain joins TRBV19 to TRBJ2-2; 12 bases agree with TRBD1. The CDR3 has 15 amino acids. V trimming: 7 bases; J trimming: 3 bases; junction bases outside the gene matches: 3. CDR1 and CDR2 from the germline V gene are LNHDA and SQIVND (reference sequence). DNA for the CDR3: TGTGCCAGTATTGGGACAGGGGGCGACACCGGGGAGCTGTTTTTT. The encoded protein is CASIGTGGDTGELFF. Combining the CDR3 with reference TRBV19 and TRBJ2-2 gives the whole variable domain DGGITQSPKYLFRKEGQNVTLSCEQNLNHDAMYWYRQDPGQGLRLIYYSQIVNDFQKGDIAEGYSVSREKKESFPLTVTSAQKNPTAFYLCASIGTGGDTGELFFGEGSRLTVL.

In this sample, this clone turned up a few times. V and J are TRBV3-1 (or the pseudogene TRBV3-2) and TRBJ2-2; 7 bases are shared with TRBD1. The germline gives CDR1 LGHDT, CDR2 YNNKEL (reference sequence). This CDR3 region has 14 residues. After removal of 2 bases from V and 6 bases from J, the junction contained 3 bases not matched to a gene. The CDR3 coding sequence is TGTGCCAGCAGCCAACAAACAGGGGCCGGGGAGCTGTTTTTT. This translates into CASSQQTGAGELFF.

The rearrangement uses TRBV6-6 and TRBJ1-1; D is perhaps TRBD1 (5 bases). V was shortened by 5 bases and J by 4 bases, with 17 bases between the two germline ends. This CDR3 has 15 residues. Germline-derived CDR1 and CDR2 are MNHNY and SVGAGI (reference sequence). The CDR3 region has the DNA TGTGCCAGCAGTGGAGCGCAGACAGCCCCCACTGAAGCTTTCTTT. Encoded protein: CASSGAQTAPTEAFF.

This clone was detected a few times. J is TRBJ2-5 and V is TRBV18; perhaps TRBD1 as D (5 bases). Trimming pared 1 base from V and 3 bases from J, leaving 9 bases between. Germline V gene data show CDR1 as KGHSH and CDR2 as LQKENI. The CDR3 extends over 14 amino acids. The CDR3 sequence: CASSPRTDKETQYF. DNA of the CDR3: TGTGCCAGCTCACCACGGACGGACAAAGAGACCCAGTACTTC. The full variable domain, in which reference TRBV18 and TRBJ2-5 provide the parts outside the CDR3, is NAGVMQNPRHLVRRRGQEARLRCSPMKGHSHVYWYRQLPEEGLKFMVYLQKENIIDESGMPKERFSAEFPKEGPSILRIQQVVRGDSAAYFCASSPRTDKETQYFGPGTRLLVL.

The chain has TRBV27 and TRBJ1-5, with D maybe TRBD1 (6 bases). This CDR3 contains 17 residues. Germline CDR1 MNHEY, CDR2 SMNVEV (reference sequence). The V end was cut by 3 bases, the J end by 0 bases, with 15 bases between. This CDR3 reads CASSFYWGHNSNQPQHF. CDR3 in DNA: TGTGCCAGCAGTTTCTATTGGGGACACAATAGCAATCAGCCCCAGCATTTT.